The 24 T cell receptor beta chains below all came from one sample that was sequenced in a study of cytomegalovirus exposure and HLA in healthy donors. Vbeta (60) and Jbeta (13) primers were used in the PCR. Assay used: immunoSEQ multiplex PCR; TCRdb lists only in-frame clones, some missing. This sample's table has approximately 130,000 clones. The sequencing sample was made of PBMCs. The receptors originated from a woman in her sixties in good health and CMV-seronegative.

This chain links TRBV28 with TRBJ2-7; D perhaps matches TRBD2 (7 bases). Germline loops: CDR1 MDHEN, CDR2 SYDVKM. CDR3 length: 15 amino acids. Deletions cut 4 bases from V and 0 bases from J, with 13 bases between. CDR3 protein: CASSSGGGRSYEQYF. The CDR3 nucleotides read TGTGCCAGCAGTTCCGGCGGGGGCCGCTCCTACGAGCAGTACTTC.

The V gene is TRBV9, the J gene TRBJ2-1; the match to TRBD2 covers 14 bases. The CDR3 loop spans 16 amino acids. CDR1 is SGDLS and CDR2 is YYNGEE in the germline V gene. J was trimmed by 4 bases and V by 4 bases; bases with no gene match: 4. CDR3: CASSRRLAGGYNEQFF. The CDR3 region has the DNA TGTGCCAGCAGCCGTAGACTAGCGGGAGGGTACAATGAGCAGTTCTTC.

The rearrangement joins TRBV2 to TRBJ2-6; D may be TRBD2 (5 bases). The CDR3 is made up of 12 amino acids. Germline V gene sequence: CDR1 SNHLY, CDR2 FYNNEI. DNA of the CDR3: TGTGGGGGAGCTTCTGGGGCCAACGTCCTGACTTTC. This translates into CGGASGANVLTF.

The V call is TRBV30, the J call TRBJ2-1; 7 bases line up with TRBD2. Germline V gene lookup returns CDR1 GTSNPN and CDR2 SVGIG (reference sequence). V gave up 4 bases and J gave up 7 bases; unmatched junction bases: 7. This CDR3 has 13 amino acids. The CDR3 spells CAWNTLGGNEQFF. CDR3 sequence (DNA): TGTGCCTGGAATACCCTGGGAGGGAATGAGCAGTTCTTC.

The chain recombines TRBV30 with TRBJ2-1, with 9 nucleotides matching TRBD2. CDR1 is GTSNPN and CDR2 is SVGIG in the germline V gene (reference sequence). This CDR3 has 14 residues. V dropped 0 bases and J dropped 10; count of bases not matched to a gene: 7. The CDR3 spells CAWSVGTSFSEQFF. The CDR3 DNA is TGTGCCTGGAGTGTAGGGACTAGCTTTAGCGAGCAGTTCTTC.

This rearrangement joins TRBV7-2 to TRBJ2-3; 14 bases map to TRBD2. The CDR3 has 16 amino acids. Germline V gene sequence: CDR1 SGHTA, CDR2 FQGNSA. The trim removed 5 bases at V and 8 bases at J, leaving 9 bases unmatched. CDR3 coding DNA: TGTGCCAGCAGCGCCACGACTAGCGGGGGGGCTTCTACGCAGTATTTT. Translated: CASSATTSGGASTQYF.

The J gene is TRBJ1-3, the V gene TRBV10-3; D is unclear. The V end was cut by 3 bases, the J end by 0 bases, with 6 bases between. CDR1 is ENHRY, CDR2 SYGVKD, per germline. The CDR3 extends over 14 amino acids. CDR3 nucleotide sequence: TGTGCCATCAGTGACGAGGTCTCTGGAAACACCATATATTTT. Translation gives CAISDEVSGNTIYF.

The chain has TRBV27 and TRBJ1-1, with D possibly being TRBD1 (5 bases). The V gene lost 5 bases and the J gene lost 11 bases, with 18 bases spanning the gap. Looked up from germline, CDR1 is MNHEY and CDR2 is SMNVEV (reference sequence). This CDR3 spans 13 amino acids. The CDR3 DNA sequence: TGTGCCAGCAGTACAGTACGGGGGGTAAGGGCTTTCTTT. This encodes CASSTVRGVRAFF.

DNA for the CDR3: TGTGCCAGCAGCCCCCCGACAGGGGGTCCTTCACATGGCTACACCTTC. This codes for CASSPPTGGPSHGYTF. The gene calls are TRBV7-9 and TRBJ1-2, with 9 bases aligning to TRBD1. This CDR3 spans 16 amino acids. Losses at the gene ends were 5 bases for V and 6 bases for J; bases not matched to a gene: 13. Germline-derived CDR1 and CDR2 are SEHNR and FQNEAQ (reference sequence).

This chain uses TRBV21-1 with TRBJ1-2; the table's D call, TRBD1, has no DNA check behind it. TRBV21-1 is designated a pseudogene. This CDR3 region has 14 residues. This CDR3 is CASSKVGDTRGYTF. The CDR3 nucleotides are TGTGCCAGCAGCAAAGTGGGGGACACTCGGGGCTACACCTTC.

The chain is built from TRBV6-5 and TRBJ1-2, with 11 nucleotides matching TRBD1. CDR1 is MNHEY, CDR2 SVGAGI, per germline. The CDR3 sequence is 16 residues long. After removal of 4 bases from V and 4 bases from J, the junction contained 8 bases not matched to a gene. CDR3: CASSSNTGTGGYGYTF. Written as DNA, the CDR3 is TGTGCCAGCAGTTCGAACACCGGGACAGGGGGCTATGGCTACACCTTC.

The V call is TRBV6-5, the J call TRBJ2-7; 7 bases are shared with TRBD1. Losses at the gene ends were 4 bases for V and 2 bases for J; bases not matched to a gene: 8. The CDR3 has 15 residues. Germline values: CDR1 MNHEY, CDR2 SVGAGI. The CDR3 nucleotides are TGTGCCAGCAGTTTCGAGACAGGGAACCCCTACGAGCAGTACTTC. Protein product: CASSFETGNPYEQYF.

This chain links TRBV7-9 with TRBJ1-2, with 7 bases matching TRBD1. Germline-derived CDR1 and CDR2 are SEHNR and FQNEAQ (reference sequence). V lost 3 bases and J lost 0; bases outside the gene matches: 7. This CDR3 contains 16 residues. This chain's CDR3 is CASSFQPGQTNYGYTF. The CDR3 DNA reads as TGTGCCAGCAGCTTCCAACCGGGACAGACTAACTATGGCTACACCTTC.

This chain links TRBV6-4 with TRBJ2-1, with a tentative D call TRBD2 (5 bases). The germline V and J ends were trimmed by 2 bases and 0 bases, with 8 bases remaining between them. The length of the CDR3 is 15 residues. CDR1 and CDR2 (germline): MRHNA, SNTAGT. Written as DNA, the CDR3 is TGTGCCAGCAGTGACGAGGGTAGCTCCTACAATGAGCAGTTCTTC. It is translated as CASSDEGSSYNEQFF.

The chain carries TRBV7-2 and TRBJ2-7, with D possibly being TRBD1 (5 bases). Germline V gene data show CDR1 as SGHTA and CDR2 as FQGNSA. The length of the CDR3 is 15 residues. Between the trimmed V and J ends, which lost 5 bases and 0 bases, there was a span of 14 bases. As DNA, the CDR3 is TGTGCCAGCAGCACCTACAGGACGAGCTCCTACGAGCAGTACTTC. This sequence encodes CASSTYRTSSYEQYF. Full variable domain (remainder filled in from reference TRBV7-2 and TRBJ2-7): GAGVSQSPSNKVTEKGKDVELRCDPISGHTALYWYRQSLGQGLEFLIYFQGNSAPDKSGLPSDRFSAERTGGSVSTLTIQRTQQEDSAVYLCASSTYRTSSYEQYFGPGTRLTVT.

The chain uses TRBV5-4 and TRBJ2-7; 8 nucleotides match TRBD2. J lost 4 bases, V lost 4 bases, and 10 bases had no gene match. The CDR3 runs to 15 residues. Germline V CDR1 and CDR2: SGHNT, YYREEE (reference sequence). The CDR3 spells CASSQGAGERYEQYF. In DNA, the CDR3 is TGTGCCAGCAGCCAGGGAGCGGGAGAAAGATACGAGCAGTACTTC.

The CDR3 DNA reads TGCGCCAGCAGCCCGGGGACAAACCAAGAGACCCAGTACTTC. It codes for CASSPGTNQETQYF. V usage is TRBV5-1 and J usage is TRBJ2-5, with a possible D match to TRBD1 (6 bases). The ends were cut back, 4 bases at V and 0 bases at J, with 10 bases in the middle. Germline V gene data show CDR1 as SGHRS and CDR2 as YFSETQ. The CDR3 loop spans 14 amino acids.

V is TRBV6-1 and J is TRBJ2-7; D remains ambiguous. There are 14 residues in the CDR3. V dropped 1 base and J dropped 4 bases, with 11 bases sitting between them. Looked up from germline, CDR1 is MNHNS and CDR2 is SASEGT. The CDR3 reads CASSEGGSIYEQYF. The CDR3 nucleotides read TGTGCCAGCAGTGAAGGCGGATCAATATACGAGCAGTACTTC.

V is TRBV5-1 and J is TRBJ2-7; TRBD1 aligns across 9 bases. Germline V gene data show CDR1 as SGHRS and CDR2 as YFSETQ. The CDR3 extends over 14 amino acids. Unmatched junction bases numbered 1, after V lost 0 bases and J lost 3 bases. CDR3 sequence reads: CASSLAGQGYEQYF. The CDR3 DNA reads as TGCGCCAGCAGCTTGGCGGGACAGGGCTACGAGCAGTACTTC.

The chain combines TRBV28 with TRBJ2-5, with 9 bases aligning to TRBD1. CDR3 length: 14 residues. Losses at the gene ends were 5 bases for V and 4 bases for J; bases not matched to a gene: 5. Looked up from germline, CDR1 is MDHEN and CDR2 is SYDVKM. The chain's CDR3 is CASSVGTGRETQYF. CDR3 nucleotides: TGTGCCAGCAGTGTCGGGACAGGGCGAGAGACCCAGTACTTC.

This rearrangement joins TRBV6-6 to TRBJ2-7; 8 bases agree with TRBD2. CDR1 MNHNY and CDR2 SVGAGI come from the germline V gene (reference sequence). V was pared by 2 bases and J by 4 bases, with 4 bases of the junction left unmatched. The CDR3 is made up of 14 amino acids. The CDR3 loop is CASSYDGRAYEQYF. The CDR3 nucleotides are TGTGCCAGCAGTTACGACGGGAGGGCGTACGAGCAGTACTTC.

The chain has TRBV2 and TRBJ1-5; 7 bases match TRBD1. The length of the CDR3 is 16 residues. The V segment lost 2 bases and the J segment 7 bases; nucleotides outside the gene matches: 11. Per germline, CDR1 SNHLY and CDR2 FYNNEI. The CDR3 bases are TGTGCCAGCAGTGAATGGAGAGGGGGCTCGAGGCAGCCCCAGCATTTT. Translating it yields CASSEWRGGSRQPQHF.

J is TRBJ2-7 and V is TRBV5-1; 9 bases match TRBD1. CDR1 and CDR2 from the germline V gene are SGHRS and YFSETQ. The V segment lost 3 bases and the J segment 0 bases; nucleotides outside the gene matches: 4. This CDR3 region has 15 residues. The CDR3 loop reads CASSWGTGTSYEQYF. The CDR3 DNA follows: TGCGCCAGCAGCTGGGGGACAGGGACCTCCTACGAGCAGTACTTC.

The J gene is TRBJ2-2, the V gene TRBV19; 8 nucleotides agree with TRBD2. Germline lookup yields CDR1 LNHDA and CDR2 SQIVND (reference sequence). The CDR3 sequence is 16 residues long. V gave up 0 bases and J gave up 4 bases; unmatched junction bases: 4. The CDR3 is CASSIEGLGGTGELFF. In DNA form, the CDR3 reads TGTGCCAGTAGTATAGAGGGACTAGGAGGCACCGGGGAGCTGTTTTTT.